What follows describes a single T cell receptor (beta chain). The target of this receptor is not known. No much larger clone is present one base from it, and per-base qualities are unavailable. V and J are truncated by 8 bases and 4 bases respectively, leaving an intervening sequence of 23 bases. CDR1 and CDR2 were assigned from the germline V gene (reference sequence) as MNHEY and SMNVEV. Including cysteine and phenylalanine, the CDR3 has 16 amino acids. The kept DNA is CDR3 alone, 48 bases in frame from the first base. This sample is drawn from a study of T cells in Graves' hyperthyroidism and ophthalmopathy (dated by TCRdb to about 2019). For the wider study: Peripheral blood samples were taken at the time of initial diagnosis, prior to any treatment. Prospective prediction of ophthalmopathy was tested in an independent validation cohort consisting of some 19 hyperthyroidism patients and 17 patients who later progressed to ophthalmopathy. TCR Vbeta CDR3 sequencing of approximately 140 peripheral blood samples (43 ophthalmopathy, 75 hyperthyroidism and roughly 17 progressor patients) is reported in the paper. The study also compared thyroid tissue and blood T-cell repertoires from several Graves' hyperthyroidism patients. To identify distinguishing TCR V-J signatures, a discovery cohort of some 100 patients was used, comprising 43 with Graves' ophthalmopathy and approximately 58 with stable Graves' hyperthyroidism. For training and testing, the roughly 93 patients in the discovery cohort were randomly divided in a 7:3 ratio. Once sampling was done, hyperthyroidism patients were given methimazole at a starting dose of 30 mg daily, whereas ophthalmopathy patients were given high-dose intravenous methylprednisolone. The paper's findings and limits, for the study overall: No statistical method was used to set the sample size in advance, and investigators knew the group allocation. In validation, the model predicted progression to ophthalmopathy a median of approximately 6.3 months before onset, with roughly 71% sensitivity and more than 72% specificity. Most expanded thyroid clonotypes (frequency above 0.001) were also detected in blood, suggesting blood repertoires may reflect thyroid immune responses. In cross-validation, a model built on a 13 V-J signature told ophthalmopathy apart from stable hyperthyroidism with less than 90% sensitivity and approximately 81% specificity, and in testing the same model reached 80%/75%.

Hyperthyroidism patients were aged 18 to 65 years and newly diagnosed, with disease duration of less than 2 months. The study excluded patients with uncontrolled infections, other autoimmune diseases, pregnancy or lactation. Diagnoses were established on the basis of clinical symptoms, serum thyroxine and TRAb, thyroid ultrasound, and orbital computed tomography. For progressor patients, blood was drawn at the first diagnosis of hyperthyroidism, before any ophthalmopathy symptoms had appeared. PBMCs were isolated from about 9.2 ml of fresh peripheral blood by Ficoll-Paque density gradient centrifugation. Progressor patients were first diagnosed with Graves' hyperthyroidism and then developed ophthalmopathy during follow-up. Total RNA was extracted with Trizol reagent, and quality was checked on an Agilent 2100 Bioanalyzer. TCR beta CDR3 regions were amplified from RNA transcripts. A first-round RT-PCR of the TCR CDR3 used the HTBI primer set with the Qiagen OneStep RT-PCR kit. The libraries were constructed in a second round of multiplex PCR and then size-selected and purified. Libraries were sequenced paired-end with 100 bp reads on an Illumina HiSeq2000. In the original analysis: SOAPnuke was used to process the raw data, throwing out any read that contained adapters or uncalled bases, had a mean Phred below 15, or lacked an exact constant-primer or identifier match. COPE v1.2.5 was used to merge the high-quality paired reads, and each unique nucleotide sequence was defined as a clonotype. MiTCR v1.1 was used to align the clonotypes against IMGT TRBV, TRBD and TRBJ reference segments. Analysis was restricted to V-J combinations with a frequency above 0.0001, which covered roughly 99% of repertoires. A TCS score was defined as the ratio between F50 (clonal expansion) and ExV (chaos), using BLOSUM62-based TCRdist between CDR3 peptides within each V-J. Welch's t-statistics and random forest reduced around 510 V-J features to roughly 13, which were used in a naive Bayes classifier (R e1071). The public reads were quality trimmed at Q25 with fastp and then assembled into clones with MiXCR by TCRdb, keeping productive beta chains. Every CDR3 protein is listed once, alongside the most common genes and DNA of its rows. TCRdb, not the original authors, processed these V and J calls. This sample gives hundreds of thousands of distinct CDR3 sequences in total; roughly a sixth of them show up just once. The top ten constitute approximately 16% of the sample.

The receptor was derived from a woman aged 45 to 65 with Graves' hyperthyroidism that later progressed to Graves' ophthalmopathy. Material: blood. The rearranged segments are TRBV27 and TRBJ1-2; the D gene is perhaps TRBD1, from 6 matching bases. The CDR3 reads CASRRGTLPGGYGYTF. DNA sequence: TGTGCCAGCCGAAGAGGGACACTCCCCGGAGGCTATGGCTACACCTTC.